The 17 T cell receptor beta chains reported below all come from one sample, sequenced in a study of T cell clones after liver transplantation. Method: immunoSEQ multiplex PCR; TCRdb's copy keeps in-frame clones and lacks some. The data show about 99,000 clones, about 80% seen once. The sample in question was CD4+ T cells from blood, obtained 45 to 50 months after liver transplant. The receptors stem from a human patient who received a liver transplant. Some T cells may be provided by the graft donor.

The V and J genes are TRBV27 and TRBJ1-2, with 8 bases fitting TRBD1. V dropped 3 bases and J dropped 7; count of bases not matched to a gene: 13. Germline-derived CDR1 and CDR2 are MNHEY and SMNVEV (reference sequence). CDR3 size: 16 residues. CDR3 amino acids: CASSLNRGAAQAGYTF. CDR3 coding DNA: TGTGCCAGCAGTTTGAACAGGGGGGCGGCTCAGGCTGGCTACACCTTC.

This chain links TRBV7-9 with TRBJ1-2; 9 nucleotides match TRBD1. Germline V gives CDR1 SEHNR, CDR2 FQNEAQ (reference sequence). The CDR3 extends over 14 amino acids. With V trimmed by 1 base and J by 6 bases, 3 bases remained unmatched. The CDR3 DNA follows: TGTGCCAGCAGCTTAGGAGACAGGGGGAATGGCTACACCTTC. This encodes CASSLGDRGNGYTF.

This chain links TRBV10-3 with TRBJ2-7; no reliable D call. Trimming pared 2 bases from V and 0 bases from J, leaving 5 bases between. Germline assignment: CDR1 ENHRY and CDR2 SYGVKD. The length of the CDR3 is 13 residues. The CDR3 reads CAISERSSYEQYF. CDR3 nucleotides: TGTGCCATCAGTGAGAGGAGCTCCTACGAGCAGTACTTC.

This clone turned up a few times. The chain couples TRBV11-3 to TRBJ1-1, with TRBD1 as a possible D gene (5 bases). V was shortened by 3 bases and J by 4 bases, with 9 bases between the two germline ends. Per germline, CDR1 SGHNT and CDR2 YENEEA. This CDR3 contains 13 residues. The CDR3: CASSLGPATEAFF. Here the CDR3 DNA reads TGTGCCAGCAGCTTGGGGCCTGCCACTGAAGCTTTCTTT.

This clone is a singleton in its sample. V is TRBV13 and J is TRBJ1-2; a possible D gene is TRBD1 (5 bases). The CDR3 totals 14 residues. V lost 2 bases, J lost 0 bases, and 7 bases lay in between. Per germline, CDR1 PRHDT and CDR2 FYEKMQ (reference sequence). The CDR3 bases are TGTGCCAGCAGCTTAATGGGGGCTAACTATGGCTACACCTTC. It encodes CASSLMGANYGYTF.

This clone was seen only a few times. The V and J genes are TRBV7-2 and TRBJ2-2; weak D call: TRBD2 (5 bases). Trimming removed 5 bases at V and 1 base at J, with 11 bases between. There are 15 residues in the CDR3. Germline lookup yields CDR1 SGHTA and CDR2 FQGNSA. The CDR3 nucleotides read TGTGCCAGCAGCACACGACGGGGGAACACCGGGGAGCTGTTTTTT. This encodes CASSTRRGNTGELFF.

The chain uses TRBV11-2 and TRBJ1-1; D gene uncertain. CDR3 length equals 13 residues. Germline V CDR1 and CDR2: SGHAT, FQNNGV. V lost 1 base, J lost 4 bases, and 7 bases lay in between. The CDR3 here is CASSLGLATEAFF. CDR3 in DNA: TGTGCCAGCAGCTTAGGGCTCGCCACTGAAGCTTTCTTT.

The chain has TRBV19 and TRBJ1-2; D uncertain. Germline V CDR1 and CDR2: LNHDA, SQIVND (reference sequence). CDR3 size: 13 residues. With 6 bases removed from V and 4 bases from J, the gap between germline ends came to 12 bases. For the CDR3, the DNA is TGTGCCAGTAGCCCTCAAAGTTCCTATGGCTACACCTTC. Translation gives CASSPQSSYGYTF.

The chain employs TRBV5-4 and TRBJ2-1; D gene uncertain. This CDR3 region has 18 residues. V lost 4 bases and J 0 bases, leaving 20 bases between the germline ends. CDR1 and CDR2 from the germline V gene are SGHNT and YYREEE (reference sequence). CDR3 residues: CASSQGPLTTSSYNEQFF. The CDR3 bases are TGTGCCAGCAGCCAAGGGCCCCTAACTACCAGCTCCTACAATGAGCAGTTCTTC.

The rearrangement links TRBV7-9 to TRBJ2-7; D not certain. V was clipped by 5 bases and J by 6 bases, with 14 bases between them. The germline V gene has CDR1 SEHNR and CDR2 FQNEAQ (reference sequence). The CDR3 loop spans 13 amino acids. Here the CDR3 reads CASSMGSSGEQYF. As DNA, the CDR3 is TGTGCCAGCAGCATGGGCTCTTCGGGCGAGCAGTACTTC.

The gene calls are TRBV12-5 and TRBJ2-7; 9 bases match TRBD1. Germline V gene data show CDR1 as LGHNT and CDR2 as FRNRAP. V was clipped by 4 bases and J by 7 bases; unmatched bases: 8. This CDR3 comprises 14 residues. The CDR3 sequence: CASGWGQGSLEQYF. Here the CDR3 DNA reads TGTGCTAGTGGTTGGGGACAGGGAAGTTTGGAGCAGTACTTC.

The chain recombines TRBV9 with TRBJ2-1; 9 bases match TRBD2. This CDR3 has 15 residues. Germline lookup yields CDR1 SGDLS and CDR2 YYNGEE. Trimming took 4 bases from V and 9 from J; bases not matched to a gene: 11. For the CDR3, the DNA is TGTGCCAGCAGCTTCGGGGTAGCGGGGGAGGCTGAGCAGTTCTTC. Translated, it gives CASSFGVAGEAEQFF.

The gene calls are TRBV29-1 and TRBJ2-1, with 8 bases identical to TRBD1. V shed 4 bases, J shed 6 bases, and the junction held 11 bases outside the gene matches. Germline V gives CDR1 SQVTM, CDR2 ANQGSEA. The CDR3 is 15 residues long. The CDR3 spells CSVVMPRGLINEQFF. CDR3 coding DNA: TGCAGCGTTGTGATGCCCAGGGGGCTTATCAATGAGCAGTTCTTC.

CDR3 sequence (DNA): TGTGCCAGCAGCGTAGTTACCGCGGGACTGGGTGGCTACACCTTC. Translated, it gives CASSVVTAGLGGYTF. This rearrangement joins TRBV9 to TRBJ1-2; tentatively, D is TRBD1 (5 bases). The CDR3 has 15 amino acids. Germline lookup yields CDR1 SGDLS and CDR2 YYNGEE. Trimming removed 0 bases at V and 7 bases at J, with 16 bases between.

This chain joins TRBV2 and TRBJ2-3; 11 bases fit TRBD1. This CDR3 comprises 18 residues. After removal of 2 bases from V and 8 bases from J, the junction contained 15 bases not matched to a gene. Germline loops: CDR1 SNHLY, CDR2 FYNNEI. The CDR3 DNA reads TGTGCCAGCAGTGAACGACAAAACACAAGGACAGGGGGCTCTACGCAGTATTTT. Translating it yields CASSERQNTRTGGSTQYF.

The gene calls are TRBV6-1 and TRBJ2-7, with D possibly being TRBD1 (6 bases). The V end was cut by 1 base, the J end by 2 bases, with 12 bases between. CDR1 is MNHNS and CDR2 is SASEGT in the germline V gene. This CDR3 is built from 15 residues. This chain's CDR3 is CASSEGGTFTYEQYF. The CDR3 DNA is TGTGCCAGCAGTGAAGGGGGGACATTCACCTACGAGCAGTACTTC.

The V and J genes are TRBV7-3 and TRBJ2-1; D gene ambiguous. Germline V gene sequence: CDR1 SGHTA, CDR2 FQGTGA. The CDR3 totals 15 residues. V shed 5 bases and J shed 0 bases, with 11 bases lying between them. This CDR3 is CASSARSASYNEQFF. As DNA, the CDR3 is TGTGCCAGCAGCGCCAGGAGCGCCTCCTACAATGAGCAGTTCTTC.